This T cell receptor (beta chain) was captured in a study of T cell responses to AZD1222 COVID-19 vaccine. General study points: Spike-specific TCR breadth rose after two AZD1222 doses, and depth rose as well. There were vaccine-associated CD4 TCRs across spike, dominant at 160-218 and 743-854.

The table came from immunoSEQ multiplex PCR; TCRdb's copy has only in-frame clones and leaves some out. The profile shows just under 35,000 clones, more than 75% of them singletons. The V end was cut by 2 bases, the J end by 5 bases, with 13 bases between. This CDR3 has 14 residues. The germline gives CDR1 SGHDN, CDR2 FVKESK. Pooling of second doses given at about 4 or about 12 weeks was done. Comments on this clone: Antigen: not known.

The rearrangement joins TRBV14 to TRBJ2-7, with D tentatively TRBD2 (6 bases). Sequencing was performed on peripheral blood, taken 28 days after the second AZD1222 dose. The TCR originated in an adult who received the AZD1222 COVID-19 vaccine. The CDR3 DNA reads as TGTGCCAGCAGCCAATTTCGGGGGTCCCACGAGCAGTACTTC. Amino acids: CASSQFRGSHEQYF.